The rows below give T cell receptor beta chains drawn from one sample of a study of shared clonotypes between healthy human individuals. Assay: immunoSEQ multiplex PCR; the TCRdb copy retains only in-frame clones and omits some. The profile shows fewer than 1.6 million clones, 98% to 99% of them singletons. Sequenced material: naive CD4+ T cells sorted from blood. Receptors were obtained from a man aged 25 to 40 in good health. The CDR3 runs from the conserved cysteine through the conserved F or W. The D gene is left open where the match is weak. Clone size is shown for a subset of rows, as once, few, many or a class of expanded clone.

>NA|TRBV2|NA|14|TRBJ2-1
TGTGCATTTAAGCGACTCCTTTACTACAATGAGCAGTTCTTC
CAFKRLLYYNEQFF
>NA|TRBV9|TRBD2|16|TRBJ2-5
TGTGCCAGCAGCGTAGCTACTGGGAGGGTAGCAGAGACCCAGTACTTC
CASSVATGRVAETQYF
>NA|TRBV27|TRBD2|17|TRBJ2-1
TGTGCCAGCAGTTCCGGACTAGCGGGAGTCCCCTACAATGAGCAGTTCTTC
CASSSGLAGVPYNEQFF
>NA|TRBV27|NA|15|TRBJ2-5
TGTGCCAGCAGTTTATCCTGGGTTTCTCAAGAGACCCAGTACTTC
CASSLSWVSQETQYF
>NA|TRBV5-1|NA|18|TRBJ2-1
TGCGCCAGCAGCTTGACAACCTCGGGATTTTTGGCCAACAATGAGCAGTTCTTC
CASSLTTSGFLANNEQFF
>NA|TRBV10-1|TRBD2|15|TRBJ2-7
TGCGCCAGCAGTGAACTAGCGGGAGGCGTAGACGAGCAGTACTTC
CASSELAGGVDEQYF
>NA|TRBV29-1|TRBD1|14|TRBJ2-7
TGCAGCGTTGAGGCCGGGACAGGAAAATACGAGCAGTACTTC
CSVEAGTGKYEQYF
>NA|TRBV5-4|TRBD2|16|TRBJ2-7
TGTGCCAGCACCGAGGCCGGGGCTAGCGGGTCCTACGAGCAGTACTTC
CASTEAGASGSYEQYF
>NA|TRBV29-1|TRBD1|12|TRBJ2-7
TGCAGCGCCGCAGGGGGCGCGAGGGAGCAGTACTTC
CSAAGGAREQYF
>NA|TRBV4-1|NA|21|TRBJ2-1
TGCGCCAGCAGCCAAGTTTTAGCCCTAGATGCATTTGTCTTGGCATGGCTCGAGCAGTTCTTC
CASSQVLALDAFVLAWLEQFF
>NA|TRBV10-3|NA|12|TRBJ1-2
TGTGCCATCACCGCCGACGGATATGGCTACACCTTC
CAITADGYGYTF
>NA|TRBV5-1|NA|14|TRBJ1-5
TGCGCCAGCAGCTTGGGTGAAGGGTATCAGCCCCAGCATTTT
CASSLGEGYQPQHF
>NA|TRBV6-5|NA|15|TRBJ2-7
TGTGCCAGCAGTTACTCGGTGGGAGTCTACCTCGAGCAGTACTTC
CASSYSVGVYLEQYF
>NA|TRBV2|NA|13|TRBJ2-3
TGTGCCAGCAAGGGGGGGTCTACAGATACGCAGTATTTT
CASKGGSTDTQYF
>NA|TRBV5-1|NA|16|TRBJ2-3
TGCGCCAGCAGCTTGGGCAGGCCGACTAGCACAGATACGCAGTATTTT
CASSLGRPTSTDTQYF
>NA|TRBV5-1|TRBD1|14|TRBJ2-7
TGCGCCAGCTACCACGGGACAGGGGCCTACGAGCAGTACTTC
CASYHGTGAYEQYF
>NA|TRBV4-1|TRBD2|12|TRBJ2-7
TGCGCCAGCAGCGGTATAGCGGGTGAGCAGTACTTC
CASSGIAGEQYF
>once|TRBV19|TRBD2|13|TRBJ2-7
TGTGCCAGTAGTCGGGGGGGACTCTACGAGCAGTACTTC
CASSRGGLYEQYF
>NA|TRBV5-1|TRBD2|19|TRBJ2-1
TGCGCCAGCAGCTTGGGGGCTAGCGGGAGAGTAAACGGAGGCCATGAGCAGTTCTTC
CASSLGASGRVNGGHEQFF
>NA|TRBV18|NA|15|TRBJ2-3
TGTGCCAGCTCACCATGGGCAGGAGGAACAGATACGCAGTATTTT
CASSPWAGGTDTQYF
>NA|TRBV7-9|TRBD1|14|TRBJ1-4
TGTGCCAGCAGGAAGGACAGGGGTAATGAAAAACTGTTTTTT
CASRKDRGNEKLFF
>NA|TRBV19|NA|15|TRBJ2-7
TGTGCCAGTAGTATAGATGCAGGGGGGTCCTACGAGCAGTACTTC
CASSIDAGGSYEQYF
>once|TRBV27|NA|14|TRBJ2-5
TGTGCCAGCAGCGAAACCCTGTACCAAGAGACCCAGTACTTC
CASSETLYQETQYF
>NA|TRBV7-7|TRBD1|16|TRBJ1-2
TGTGCCAGCAGCCAGAGAAAACCGGGACAGGGACATGGCTACACCTTC
CASSQRKPGQGHGYTF
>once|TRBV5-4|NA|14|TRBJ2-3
TGTGCCAGCAGCTTGGAAGGGTCGGGAGATACGCAGTATTTT
CASSLEGSGDTQYF
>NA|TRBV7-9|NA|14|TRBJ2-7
TGTGCCAGCAGCCCTCTAGCGTATTCCTACGAGCAGTACTTC
CASSPLAYSYEQYF
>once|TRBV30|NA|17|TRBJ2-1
TGTGCCTGGAACCAGATAGGGCAGGGGAGCTCCTACAATGAGCAGTTCTTC
CAWNQIGQGSSYNEQFF
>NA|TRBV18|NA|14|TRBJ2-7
TGTGCCAGCTCACACAGGGACTCTCCCTACGAGCAGTACTTC
CASSHRDSPYEQYF
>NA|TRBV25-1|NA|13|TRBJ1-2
TGTGCCAGCAGTGCGGACAGAGGGGCTGGCTACACCTTC
CASSADRGAGYTF
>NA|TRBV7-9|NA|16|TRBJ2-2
TGTGCCAGCAGCTTAGCCCCTCAAGGGTACACCGGGGAGCTGTTTTTT
CASSLAPQGYTGELFF
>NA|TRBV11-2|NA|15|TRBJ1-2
TGTGCCAGCAGCTTATCCGGGCAATCTAACTATGGCTACACCTTC
CASSLSGQSNYGYTF
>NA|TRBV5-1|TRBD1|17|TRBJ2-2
TGCGCCAGCAGCTTGGTCGGACAGGGGGCGGACACCGGGGAGCTGTTTTTT
CASSLVGQGADTGELFF
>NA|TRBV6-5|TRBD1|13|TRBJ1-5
TGTGCCAGCAGAGGACAGGGCCGACAGCCCCAGCATTTT
CASRGQGRQPQHF
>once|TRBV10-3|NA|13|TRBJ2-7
TGTGCCATCATGCCTAGCGATGCGAGAGAGCAGTACTTC
CAIMPSDAREQYF
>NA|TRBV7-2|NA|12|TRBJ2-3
TGTGCCAGCAGCTTAAGCTCAGATACGCAGTATTTT
CASSLSSDTQYF
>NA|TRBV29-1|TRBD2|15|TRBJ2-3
TGCAGCGTTGTCTTTCTAGCGGGAGTCTTAGATACGCAGTATTTT
CSVVFLAGVLDTQYF
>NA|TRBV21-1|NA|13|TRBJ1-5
TGTGCCAGCAGCGGACGGGGCAATCAGCCCCAGCATTTT
CASSGRGNQPQHF